A selection of T cell receptor beta chains follows, all from one sample in a study of blood T cells in healthy people across ages. TCRdb independently ran MiXCR on the 5' RACE reads; one entry per CDR3 protein. The sample shows approximately 580,000 distinct CDR3 sequences, less than 25% of them seen only once. These data were also reused for a study on T cells of mothers and their children.

Sequencing input: blood. The receptors here all came from a boy aged 10-17 years in good health. Each CDR3 is given with its conserved first and last residue. D genes are given only for firm matches. For some rows the clone size is stated as once, few or many, or as a class when expanded; others skip it.

TRBV29-1	TRBD1	TRBJ2-4	-	TGCAGCGTGGAGGACAGGACCCAGGCCAAAAACATTCAGCACTTC	CSVEDRTQAKNIQHF
TRBV12-3/TRBV12-4	-	TRBJ1-5	-	TGTGCCAGCAGTACCCCGGACAGCGGCAATCAGCCCCAGCATTTT	CASSTPDSGNQPQHF
TRBV5-1	TRBD2	TRBJ2-1	few	TGCGCCGGGAGACCGGGACTACCAGAGGATGAGCAGTTCTTC	CAGRPGLPEDEQFF
TRBV27	-	TRBJ1-6	-	TGTGCCAGCAGTACTTTGACTGTCAATTCACCCCTCCACTTT	CASSTLTVNSPLHF
TRBV7-2	-	TRBJ2-1	few	TGTGCCAGCAGCCCTAGGTGGGATCCCGTCAATGAGCAGTTCTTC	CASSPRWDPVNEQFF
TRBV12-3/TRBV12-4	-	TRBJ2-6	-	TGTGCCAGCAGAAAAAGGACTACCCATGCTCCTGGGGCCAACGTCCTGACTTTC	CASRKRTTHAPGANVLTF
TRBV20-1	-	TRBJ2-3	-	TGCAGTGCAGGGGGGCGGCCAGGCACAGATACGCAGTATTTT	CSAGGRPGTDTQYF
TRBV6-5	-	TRBJ1-2	few	TGTGCCAGCAGTGAGGGAGTTTGGGGTGGCTACACCTTC	CASSEGVWGGYTF
TRBV29-1	-	TRBJ2-6	few	TGCGGCGTCCTCGACGGGGACTCTGGGGCCAACGTCCTGACTTTC	CGVLDGDSGANVLTF
TRBV28	-	TRBJ1-5	few	TGTGCCAGCAGCTCCCTCCTGGGCCGGCCCCAGCATTTT	CASSSLLGRPQHF
TRBV2	TRBD2	TRBJ2-5	few	TGTGCCAGCATTGTAGCGGGGGGGCGGCAAGAGACCCAGTACTTC	CASIVAGGRQETQYF
TRBV9	TRBD1	TRBJ1-4	-	TGTGCCAGCAGCTCCGGCCGGACAGGGTCGAATGAAAAACTGTTTTTT	CASSSGRTGSNEKLFF
TRBV6-2/TRBV6-3	TRBD2	TRBJ2-1	-	TGTGCCAGCAGTCTGGGACTAGCGGGAGTACTTGGGAGCTACAGTGAGCAGTTCTTC	CASSLGLAGVLGSYSEQFF
TRBV29-1	-	TRBJ2-2	few	TGCAGCGTTGAACGGAAGAACACCGGGGAGCTGTTTTTT	CSVERKNTGELFF
TRBV4-3	TRBD1	TRBJ2-7	few	TGCGCCAGCAGCCAATCCTCCGGGACAGGGGTGTACGAGCAGTACTTC	CASSQSSGTGVYEQYF
TRBV27	TRBD2	TRBJ2-3	-	TGTGCCAGCAGTTTATCGGGTAGTTGGTCCCTAGCGGGAGGGCCAGATACGCAGTATTTT	CASSLSGSWSLAGGPDTQYF
TRBV9	-	TRBJ2-2	-	TGTGCCAGCAGCGTAGGTTCGGTCGGGGAGCTGTTTTTT	CASSVGSVGELFF
TRBV4-1	-	TRBJ1-2	-	TGCGCCAGCAGCCAAGAAGGGGATGGGTATGGCTACACCTTC	CASSQEGDGYGYTF
TRBV27	-	TRBJ1-6	-	TGTGCCAGCAGTTGGGCAGTTGGGGATAATTCACCCCTCCACTTT	CASSWAVGDNSPLHF
TRBV20-1	TRBD2	TRBJ2-1	-	TGCAGTGCTAGGTTACCGGGACTAGTCGTAAGCGAGCAGTTCTTC	CSARLPGLVVSEQFF
TRBV10-3	-	TRBJ2-1	-	TGTGCCATCAGTGACGGGGATCCTTCCTACAATGAGCAGTTCTTC	CAISDGDPSYNEQFF
TRBV29-1	TRBD1	TRBJ2-1	few	TGCAGCGTCGCCGGGACAGGGGAATACAATGAGCAGTTCTTC	CSVAGTGEYNEQFF
TRBV7-9	TRBD1	TRBJ2-7	few	TGTGCCAGCAGCCACAAGTGGACAGGGGACGAGCAGTACTTC	CASSHKWTGDEQYF
TRBV29-1	TRBD1	TRBJ2-1	many	TGCAGCGTTCCACCGGCGGACAGGGGCGTTTACAATGAGCAGTTCTTC	CSVPPADRGVYNEQFF
TRBV7-2	TRBD2	TRBJ2-1	-	TGTGCCAGCAGCAACCTAGCGGGAGGGGGCAATGAGCAGTTCTTC	CASSNLAGGGNEQFF
TRBV29-1	TRBD1	TRBJ1-2	-	TGCAGCGGGGCAGGGGGCAATGGCTACACCTTC	CSGAGGNGYTF
TRBV6-2/TRBV6-3	TRBD1	TRBJ2-4	-	TGTGCCAGCGGCCGACAGGGGGCGGCCAAAAACATTCAGTACTTC	CASGRQGAAKNIQYF
TRBV20-1	-	TRBJ2-1	few	TGCAGGCTAACGGCAGGGTCAAATGAGCAGTTCTTC	CRLTAGSNEQFF
TRBV5-1	TRBD1	TRBJ2-1	-	TGCGCCAGCAGCCCCGGGGACAGGGACCCCAGTGAGCAGTTCTTC	CASSPGDRDPSEQFF
TRBV18	TRBD1	TRBJ2-5	few	TGTGCCAGCTCACCCGGACAGGAAGAGACCCAGTACTTC	CASSPGQEETQYF
TRBV4-1	TRBD2	TRBJ2-7	-	TGCGCCAGCAGCCAAGCCCGATCGAGCGGGAGGTACGAGCAGTACTTC	CASSQARSSGRYEQYF
TRBV12-3/TRBV12-4	-	TRBJ2-5	many	TGTGCCAGCAGCATTACGGGGAGAGAGACCCAGTACTTC	CASSITGRETQYF
TRBV6-2/TRBV6-3	TRBD2	TRBJ2-5	few	TGTGCCAGCAGCCCCCAGATTAGACTAGCGGGGGTGGAGCAAGAGACCCAGTACTTC	CASSPQIRLAGVEQETQYF
TRBV5-1	-	TRBJ2-3	-	TGCGCCAGCAGCCTGGAGGGCCGTCGAAGCTCAGATACGCAGTATTTT	CASSLEGRRSSDTQYF
TRBV6-2/TRBV6-3	TRBD2	TRBJ2-5	-	TGTGCCAGCAGTTACTCGGGGACTAGCGGGACTAGAGAGACCCAGTACTTC	CASSYSGTSGTRETQYF
TRBV7-9	-	TRBJ1-4	-	TGTGCCAGCAGCCTTGCGCGGCGGGGAGAGGAAAAACTGTTTTTT	CASSLARRGEEKLFF
TRBV6-1	TRBD1	TRBJ2-7	-	TGTGCCAGCATACTTACAGGGGCCGACTACGAGCAGTACTTC	CASILTGADYEQYF
TRBV4-3	-	TRBJ2-3	few	TGCGCCAGCAGCCAAGTTGAGACGGGAGACACGGATACGCAGTATTTT	CASSQVETGDTDTQYF
TRBV6-5	-	TRBJ1-1	-	TGTGCCAGCAGTTACGTTCAGGGCACTGAAGCTTTCTTT	CASSYVQGTEAFF
TRBV2	TRBD1	TRBJ2-1	-	TGTGCCAGCAGGGCTAACCTACAGGGGGCTGAGCAGTTCTTC	CASRANLQGAEQFF
TRBV6-6	TRBD1	TRBJ1-2	-	TGTGCCAGCAACTCAGGGGGCTTTAACTATGGCTACACCTTC	CASNSGGFNYGYTF
TRBV9	-	TRBJ1-1	few	TGTGCCAGCAGCGTGACAGTGAACACTGAAGCTTTCTTT	CASSVTVNTEAFF
TRBV27	-	TRBJ2-7	few	TGTGCCAGCAGGCTGGGGGGGCCCAGCTACGAGCAGTACTTC	CASRLGGPSYEQYF
TRBV5-1	-	TRBJ1-2	-	TGCGCCAACAGCTTGTCCGGGATTGATGGCTACACCTTC	CANSLSGIDGYTF
TRBV10-3	-	TRBJ1-6	-	TGTGCCATCAGTGAACTATTCTCTGCGGGGGCTCATTCACCCCTCCACTTT	CAISELFSAGAHSPLHF
TRBV21-1	-	TRBJ2-1	-	TGTGCCAGCAGCAGAAGACTAGTAGCTCCCAATGAGCAGTTCTTC	CASSRRLVAPNEQFF
TRBV4-3	TRBD2	TRBJ2-3	-	TGCGCCAGCAGCCAAGGGGTTCTAGCGGGAGGACCGGGAGATACGCAGTATTTT	CASSQGVLAGGPGDTQYF
TRBV12-3/TRBV12-4	-	TRBJ2-4	-	TGTGCCAGCAGTCCGTCTGGGGTAACCAAAAACATTCAGTACTTC	CASSPSGVTKNIQYF
TRBV27	-	TRBJ2-5	few	TGTGCCAGCAGTCAATCGAACCCGGCTAATTGGGAGACCCAGTACTTC	CASSQSNPANWETQYF
TRBV13	-	TRBJ2-3	many	TGTGCCAGCAGCGGCCCCACAGGGAAAGGACGCACAGATACGCAGTATTTT	CASSGPTGKGRTDTQYF
TRBV7-2	TRBD1	TRBJ1-2	few	TGTGCCAGCAGCCTAAGACAGGGGGGGAGAGATGGCTACACCTTC	CASSLRQGGRDGYTF
TRBV20-1	TRBD1	TRBJ1-5	-	TGCAGTGCAAGGGACAGGGCTAGGAGCAATCAGCCCCAGCATTTT	CSARDRARSNQPQHF
TRBV20-1	-	TRBJ2-1	few	TGCAGTGCTAGCGGGGCCTCCTACAATGAGCAGTTCTTC	CSASGASYNEQFF
TRBV27	-	TRBJ1-4	few	TGTGCCAGCAGTCCACTGTTCCGGGGGAGAGAAAAACTGTTTTTT	CASSPLFRGREKLFF
TRBV4-1	-	TRBJ2-7	many	TGCGCCAGCAGCCAAGATTGGGGCAGGGTCGAGCAGTACTTC	CASSQDWGRVEQYF
TRBV29-1	TRBD2	TRBJ2-1	-	TGCAGCGTTCCCCTAGCGGGTGAGCAGTTCTTC	CSVPLAGEQFF
TRBV6-5	-	TRBJ2-7	-	TGTGCCAGCACCAGGACGGGAGAGACCTACGAGCAGTACTTC	CASTRTGETYEQYF
TRBV28	-	TRBJ2-7	-	TGTGCCAGCAGACCACTATTACTAGCTTCCGCGGCCTACGAGCAGTACTTC	CASRPLLLASAAYEQYF
TRBV7-2	TRBD2	TRBJ2-3	few	TGTGCCAGCAGCCTGAGAACTAGCGGGTACACAGATACGCAGTATTTT	CASSLRTSGYTDTQYF
TRBV7-9	TRBD1	TRBJ1-2	-	TGTGCCAGCAGCCTAGAAACAGGGGCCTATGGCTACACCTTC	CASSLETGAYGYTF